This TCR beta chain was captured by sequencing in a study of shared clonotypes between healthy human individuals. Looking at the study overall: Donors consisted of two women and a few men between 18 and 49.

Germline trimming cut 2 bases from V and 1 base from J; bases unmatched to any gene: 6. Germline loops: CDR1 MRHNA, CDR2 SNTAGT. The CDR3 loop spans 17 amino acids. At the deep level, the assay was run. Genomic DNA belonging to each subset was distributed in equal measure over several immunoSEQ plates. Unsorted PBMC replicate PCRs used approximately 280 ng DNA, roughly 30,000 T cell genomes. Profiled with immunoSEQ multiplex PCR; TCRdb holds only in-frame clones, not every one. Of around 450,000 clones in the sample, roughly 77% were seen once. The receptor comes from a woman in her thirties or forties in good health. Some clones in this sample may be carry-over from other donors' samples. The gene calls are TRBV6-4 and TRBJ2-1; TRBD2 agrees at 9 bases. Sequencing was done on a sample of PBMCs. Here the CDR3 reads CASSDAGGGFSYNEQFF. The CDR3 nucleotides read TGTGCCAGCAGTGACGCGGGAGGGGGATTTTCCTACAATGAGCAGTTCTTC.